This entry is about one T cell receptor (beta chain). The CDR3 consists of 15 residues. J was trimmed by 3 bases and V by 10 bases; bases with no gene match: 11. The germline V gene has CDR1 SGHRS and CDR2 YFSETQ. The record originates from a study of radiation and T cells in renal cell carcinoma. Profiled with immunoSEQ multiplex PCR; TCRdb holds only in-frame clones, not every one. Counted here are some 9,700 clones, about 60% occurring once; the ten biggest clones make up around 21%. Treatment here: 15 Gy SBRT to primary tumor, nephrectomy 4 weeks later. V usage is TRBV5-1 and J usage is TRBJ2-1, with TRBD1 matching 9 bases. The clonotype originates from a man in his fifties or sixties with renal cell carcinoma. This specimen consisted of tumor tissue, obtained from a patient whose treatment included radiotherapy and nephrectomy. The CDR3 sequence: CAPSATGQGYNEQFF. CDR3 DNA: TGCGCCCCATCAGCCACGGGACAGGGCTACAATGAGCAGTTCTTC.